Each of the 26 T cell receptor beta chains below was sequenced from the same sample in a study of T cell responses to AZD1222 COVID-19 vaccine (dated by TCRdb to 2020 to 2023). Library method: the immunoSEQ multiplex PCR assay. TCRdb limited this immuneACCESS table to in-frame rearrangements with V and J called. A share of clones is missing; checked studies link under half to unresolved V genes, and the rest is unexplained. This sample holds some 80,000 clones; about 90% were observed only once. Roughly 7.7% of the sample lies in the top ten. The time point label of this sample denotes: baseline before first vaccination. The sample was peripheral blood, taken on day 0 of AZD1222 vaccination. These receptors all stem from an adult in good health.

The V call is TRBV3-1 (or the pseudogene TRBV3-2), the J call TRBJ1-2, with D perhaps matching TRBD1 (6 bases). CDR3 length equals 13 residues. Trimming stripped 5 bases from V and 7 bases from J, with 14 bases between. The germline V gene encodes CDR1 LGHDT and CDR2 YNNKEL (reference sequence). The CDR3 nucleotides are TGTGCCAGCAGCACTCGGACAGTGGGTGGCTACACCTTC. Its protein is CASSTRTVGGYTF.

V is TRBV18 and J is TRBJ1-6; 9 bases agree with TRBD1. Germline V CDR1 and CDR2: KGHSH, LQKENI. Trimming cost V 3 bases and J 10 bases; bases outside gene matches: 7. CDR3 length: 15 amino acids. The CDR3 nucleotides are TGTGCCAGCTCACCGGGACAGGGCGGTAGATCACCCCTCCACTTT. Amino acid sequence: CASSPGQGGRSPLHF.

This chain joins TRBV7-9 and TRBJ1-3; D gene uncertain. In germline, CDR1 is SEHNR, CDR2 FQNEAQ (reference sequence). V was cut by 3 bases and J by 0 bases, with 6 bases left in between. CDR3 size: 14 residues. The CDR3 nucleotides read TGTGCCAGCAGCTTGGAGGGCTCTGGAAACACCATATATTTT. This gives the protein CASSLEGSGNTIYF.

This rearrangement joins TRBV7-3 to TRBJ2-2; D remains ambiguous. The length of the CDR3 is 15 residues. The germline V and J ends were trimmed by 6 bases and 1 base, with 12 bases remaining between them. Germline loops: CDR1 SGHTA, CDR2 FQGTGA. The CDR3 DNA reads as TGTGCCAGCAGTCCAGGAGTAAGGAACACCGGGGAGCTGTTTTTT. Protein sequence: CASSPGVRNTGELFF.

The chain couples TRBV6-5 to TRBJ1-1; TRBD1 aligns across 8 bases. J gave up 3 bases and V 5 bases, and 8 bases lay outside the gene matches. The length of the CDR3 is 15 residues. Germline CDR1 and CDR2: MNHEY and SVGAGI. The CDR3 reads CASSRQGSSHTEAFF. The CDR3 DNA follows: TGTGCCAGCAGTCGACAGGGGAGTTCCCACACTGAAGCTTTCTTT.

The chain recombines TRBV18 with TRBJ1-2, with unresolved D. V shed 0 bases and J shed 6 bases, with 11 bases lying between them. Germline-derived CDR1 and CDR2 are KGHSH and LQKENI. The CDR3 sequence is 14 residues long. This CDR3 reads CASSPPGPADGYTF. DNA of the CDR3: TGTGCCAGCTCACCACCGGGTCCTGCGGATGGCTACACCTTC.

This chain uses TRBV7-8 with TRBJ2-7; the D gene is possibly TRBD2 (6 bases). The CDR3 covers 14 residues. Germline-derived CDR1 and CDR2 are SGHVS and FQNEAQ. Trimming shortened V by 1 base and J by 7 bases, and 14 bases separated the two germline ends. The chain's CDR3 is CASSLGGGTREQYF. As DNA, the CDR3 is TGTGCCAGCAGCTTAGGTGGGGGGACCCGGGAGCAGTACTTC.

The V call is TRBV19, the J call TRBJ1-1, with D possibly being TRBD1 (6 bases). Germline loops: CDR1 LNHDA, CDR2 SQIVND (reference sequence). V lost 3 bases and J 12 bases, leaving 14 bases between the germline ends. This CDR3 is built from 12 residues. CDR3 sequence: CASSMRQGNSFF. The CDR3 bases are TGTGCCAGTAGTATGAGGCAGGGGAACTCTTTCTTT.

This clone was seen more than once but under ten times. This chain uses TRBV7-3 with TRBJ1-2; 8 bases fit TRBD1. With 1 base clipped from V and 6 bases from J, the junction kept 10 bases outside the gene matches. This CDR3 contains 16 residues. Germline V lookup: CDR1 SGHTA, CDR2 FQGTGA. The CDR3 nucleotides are TGTGCCAGCAGCTTAAGGGAGGCAGGGGGCAAGCATGGCTACACCTTC. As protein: CASSLREAGGKHGYTF.

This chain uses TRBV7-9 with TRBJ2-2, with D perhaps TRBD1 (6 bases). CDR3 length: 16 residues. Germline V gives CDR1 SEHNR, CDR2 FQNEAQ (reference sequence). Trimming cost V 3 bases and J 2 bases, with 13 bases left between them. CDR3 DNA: TGTGCCAGCAGCTTTTCAGGGGCCAGCAACACCGGGGAGCTGTTTTTT. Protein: CASSFSGASNTGELFF. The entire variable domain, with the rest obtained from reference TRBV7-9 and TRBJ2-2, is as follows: DTGVSQNPRHKITKRGQNVTFRCDPISEHNRLYWYRQTLGQGPEFLTYFQNEAQLEKSRLLSDRFSAERPKGSFSTLEIQRTEQGDSAMYLCASSFSGASNTGELFFGEGSRLTVL.

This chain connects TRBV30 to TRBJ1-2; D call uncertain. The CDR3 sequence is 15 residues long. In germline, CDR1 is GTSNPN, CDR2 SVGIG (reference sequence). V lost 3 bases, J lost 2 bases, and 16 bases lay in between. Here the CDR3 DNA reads TGTGCCTGGAGCCGCACGCGGGGTTTCAACTATGGCTACACCTTC. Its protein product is CAWSRTRGFNYGYTF.

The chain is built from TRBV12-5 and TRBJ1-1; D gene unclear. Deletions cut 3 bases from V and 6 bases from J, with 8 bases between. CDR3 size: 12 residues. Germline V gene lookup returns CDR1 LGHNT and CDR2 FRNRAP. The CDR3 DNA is TGTGCTAGTGGTTTTGGTGTCGCTGAAGCTTTCTTT. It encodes CASGFGVAEAFF.

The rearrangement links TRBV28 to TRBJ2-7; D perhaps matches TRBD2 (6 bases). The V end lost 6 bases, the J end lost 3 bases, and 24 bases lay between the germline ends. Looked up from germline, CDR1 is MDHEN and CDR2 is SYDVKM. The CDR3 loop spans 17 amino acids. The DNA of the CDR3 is TGTGCCAGCAGCCGACCATCGACAGCGGGTACCCTCTACGAGCAGTACTTC. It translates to CASSRPSTAGTLYEQYF.

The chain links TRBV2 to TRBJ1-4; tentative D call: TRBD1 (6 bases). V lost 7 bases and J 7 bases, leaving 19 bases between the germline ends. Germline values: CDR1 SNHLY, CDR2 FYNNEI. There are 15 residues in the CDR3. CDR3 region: CASTFLQGGTEKLFF. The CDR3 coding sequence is TGTGCCAGCACCTTCCTACAGGGCGGGACTGAAAAACTGTTTTTT. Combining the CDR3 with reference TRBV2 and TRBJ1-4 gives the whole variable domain EPEVTQTPSHQVTQMGQEVILRCVPISNHLYFYWYRQILGQKVEFLVSFYNNEISEKSEIFDDQFSVERPDGSNFTLKIRSTKLEDSAMYFCASTFLQGGTEKLFFGSGTQLSVL.

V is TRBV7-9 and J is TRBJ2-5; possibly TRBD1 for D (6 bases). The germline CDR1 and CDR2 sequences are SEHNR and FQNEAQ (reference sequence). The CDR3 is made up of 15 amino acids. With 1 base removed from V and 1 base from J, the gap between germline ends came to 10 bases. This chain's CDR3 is CASSLVGQIQETQYF. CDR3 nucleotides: TGTGCCAGCAGCTTAGTAGGACAGATCCAAGAGACCCAGTACTTC.

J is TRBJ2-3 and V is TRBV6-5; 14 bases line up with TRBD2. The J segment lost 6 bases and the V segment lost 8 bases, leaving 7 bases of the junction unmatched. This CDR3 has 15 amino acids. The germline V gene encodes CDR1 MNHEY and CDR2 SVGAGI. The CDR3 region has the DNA TGTGCCAGCTCCGGACTAGCGGGGGGCCAGGATACGCAGTATTTT. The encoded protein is CASSGLAGGQDTQYF.

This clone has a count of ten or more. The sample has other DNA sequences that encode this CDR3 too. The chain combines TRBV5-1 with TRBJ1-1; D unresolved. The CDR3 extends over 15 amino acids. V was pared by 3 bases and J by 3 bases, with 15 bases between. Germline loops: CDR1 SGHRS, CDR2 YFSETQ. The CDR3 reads CASSSPGGSDTEAFF. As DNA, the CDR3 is TGCGCCAGCAGCTCCCCGGGTGGGTCGGACACTGAAGCTTTCTTT.

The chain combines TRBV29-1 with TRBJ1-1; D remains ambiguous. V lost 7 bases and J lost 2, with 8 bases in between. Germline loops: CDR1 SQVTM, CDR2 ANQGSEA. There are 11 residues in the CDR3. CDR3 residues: CSAWKNTEAFF. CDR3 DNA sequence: TGCAGCGCTTGGAAAAACACTGAAGCTTTCTTT.

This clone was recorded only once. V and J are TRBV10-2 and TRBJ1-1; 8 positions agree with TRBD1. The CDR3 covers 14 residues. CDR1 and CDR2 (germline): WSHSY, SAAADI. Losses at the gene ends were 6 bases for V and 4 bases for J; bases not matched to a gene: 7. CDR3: CASRTAGGVTEAFF. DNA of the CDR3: TGCGCCAGCAGAACGGCAGGGGGCGTCACTGAAGCTTTCTTT.

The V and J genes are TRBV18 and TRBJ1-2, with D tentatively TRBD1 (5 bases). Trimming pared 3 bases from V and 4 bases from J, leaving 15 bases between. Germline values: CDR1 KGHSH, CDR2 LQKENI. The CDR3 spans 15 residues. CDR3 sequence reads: CASSPPGTVRYGYTF. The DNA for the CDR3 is TGTGCCAGCTCACCCCCTGGGACCGTCCGCTATGGCTACACCTTC.

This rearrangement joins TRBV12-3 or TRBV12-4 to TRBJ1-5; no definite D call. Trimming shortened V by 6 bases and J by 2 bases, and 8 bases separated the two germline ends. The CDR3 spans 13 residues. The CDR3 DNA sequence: TGTGCCAGCAGCTCCCAGCGCAATCAGCCCCAGCATTTT. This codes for CASSSQRNQPQHF.

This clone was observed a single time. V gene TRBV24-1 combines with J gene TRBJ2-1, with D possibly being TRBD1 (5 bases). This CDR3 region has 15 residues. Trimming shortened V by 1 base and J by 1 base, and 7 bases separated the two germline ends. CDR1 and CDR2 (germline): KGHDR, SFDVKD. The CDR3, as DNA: TGTGCCACCAGTGATTTAGGGGCGTCCTACAATGAGCAGTTCTTC. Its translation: CATSDLGASYNEQFF.

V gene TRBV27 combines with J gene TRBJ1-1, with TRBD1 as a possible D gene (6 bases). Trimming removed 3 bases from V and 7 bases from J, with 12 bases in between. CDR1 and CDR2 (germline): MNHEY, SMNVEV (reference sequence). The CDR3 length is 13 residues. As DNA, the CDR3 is TGTGCCAGCAGTTTTACTCACAGGGATGAAGCTTTCTTT. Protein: CASSFTHRDEAFF.

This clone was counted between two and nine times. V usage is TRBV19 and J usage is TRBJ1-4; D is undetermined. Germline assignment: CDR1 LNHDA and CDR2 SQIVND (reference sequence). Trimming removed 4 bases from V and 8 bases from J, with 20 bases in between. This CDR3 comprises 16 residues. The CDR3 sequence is CASSTGLRLGGEKLFF. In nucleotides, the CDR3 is TGTGCCAGTAGTACCGGGCTCCGGCTTGGTGGGGAAAAACTGTTTTTT.

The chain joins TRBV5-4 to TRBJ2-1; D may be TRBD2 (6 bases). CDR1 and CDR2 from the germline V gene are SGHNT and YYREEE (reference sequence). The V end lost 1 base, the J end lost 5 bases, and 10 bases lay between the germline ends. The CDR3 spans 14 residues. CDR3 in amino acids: CASSLTKRDNEQFF. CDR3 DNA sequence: TGTGCCAGCAGCTTGACGAAGCGGGACAATGAGCAGTTCTTC.

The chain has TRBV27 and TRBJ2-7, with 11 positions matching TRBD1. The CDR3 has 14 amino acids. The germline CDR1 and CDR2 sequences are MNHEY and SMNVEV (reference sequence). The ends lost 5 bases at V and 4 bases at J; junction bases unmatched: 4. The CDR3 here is CASSPGTGGYEQYF. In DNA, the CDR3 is TGTGCCAGCAGTCCCGGGACAGGGGGGTACGAGCAGTACTTC.